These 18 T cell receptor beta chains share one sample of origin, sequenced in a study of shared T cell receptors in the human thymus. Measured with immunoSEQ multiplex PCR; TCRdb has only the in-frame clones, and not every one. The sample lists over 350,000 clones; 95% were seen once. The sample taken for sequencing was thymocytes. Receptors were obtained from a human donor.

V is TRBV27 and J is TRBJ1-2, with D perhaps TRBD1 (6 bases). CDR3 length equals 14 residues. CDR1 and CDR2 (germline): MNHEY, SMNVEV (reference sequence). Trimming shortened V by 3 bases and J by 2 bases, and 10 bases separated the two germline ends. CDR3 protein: CASSFSGGNYGYTF. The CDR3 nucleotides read TGTGCCAGCAGTTTTTCGGGGGGCAACTATGGCTACACCTTC.

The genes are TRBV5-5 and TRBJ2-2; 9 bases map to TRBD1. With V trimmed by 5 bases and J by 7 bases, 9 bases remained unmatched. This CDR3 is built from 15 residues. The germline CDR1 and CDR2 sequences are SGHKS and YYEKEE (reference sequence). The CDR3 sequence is CASSPTGGWLGELFF. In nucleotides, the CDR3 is TGTGCCAGCAGTCCAACAGGGGGCTGGCTCGGGGAGCTGTTTTTT.

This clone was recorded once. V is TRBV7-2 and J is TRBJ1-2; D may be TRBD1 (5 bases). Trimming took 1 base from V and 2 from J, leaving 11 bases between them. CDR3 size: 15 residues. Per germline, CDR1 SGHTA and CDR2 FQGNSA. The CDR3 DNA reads TGTGCCAGCAGCTTAGTGGGGCAGGGCAACTATGGCTACACCTTC. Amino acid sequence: CASSLVGQGNYGYTF.

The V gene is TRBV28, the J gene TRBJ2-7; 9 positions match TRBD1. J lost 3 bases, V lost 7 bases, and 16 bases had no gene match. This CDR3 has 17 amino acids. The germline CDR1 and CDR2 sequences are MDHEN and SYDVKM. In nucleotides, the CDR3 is TGTGCCAGCACCCCCTCAGTCGGGGGACAGGGAGTCTACGAGCAGTACTTC. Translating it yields CASTPSVGGQGVYEQYF.

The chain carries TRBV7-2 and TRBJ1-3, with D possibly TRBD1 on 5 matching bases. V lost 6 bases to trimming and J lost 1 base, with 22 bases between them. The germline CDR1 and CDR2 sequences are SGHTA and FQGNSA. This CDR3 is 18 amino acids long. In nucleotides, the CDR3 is TGTGCCAGCAGTTTTTGGGGGGGAAGAGCGTCGTCTGGAAACACCATATATTTT. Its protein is CASSFWGGRASSGNTIYF.

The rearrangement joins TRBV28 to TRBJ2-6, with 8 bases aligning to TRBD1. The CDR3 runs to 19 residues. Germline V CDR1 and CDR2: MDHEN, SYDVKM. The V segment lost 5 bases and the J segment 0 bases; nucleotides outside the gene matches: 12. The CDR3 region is CASSTTDRVFLSGANVLTF. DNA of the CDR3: TGTGCCAGCAGTACTACGGACAGGGTCTTTCTCTCTGGGGCCAACGTCCTGACTTTC.

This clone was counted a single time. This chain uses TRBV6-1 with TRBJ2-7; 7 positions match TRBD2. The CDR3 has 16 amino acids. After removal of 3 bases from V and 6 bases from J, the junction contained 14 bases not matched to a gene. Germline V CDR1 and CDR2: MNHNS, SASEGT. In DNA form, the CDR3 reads TGTGCCAGCAGTGAGGGGGTGGGGAGGGCCCTGGGCGAGCAGTACTTC. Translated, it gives CASSEGVGRALGEQYF.

Here the CDR3 DNA reads TGCGCCAGCAGTGAGCACTACGAGCAGTACTTC. This translates into CASSEHYEQYF. The genes are TRBV10-1 and TRBJ2-7; no firm D call. The CDR3 consists of 11 residues. V lost 2 bases and J lost 3, with 2 bases in between. Germline lookup yields CDR1 WNHNN and CDR2 SYGVQD (reference sequence).

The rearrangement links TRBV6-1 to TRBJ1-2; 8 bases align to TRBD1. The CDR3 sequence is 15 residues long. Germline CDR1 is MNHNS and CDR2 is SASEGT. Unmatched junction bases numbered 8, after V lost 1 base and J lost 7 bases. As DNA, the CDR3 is TGTGCCAGCAGTGAAGTGCCGGACAGGGACTTTGGCTACACCTTC. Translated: CASSEVPDRDFGYTF.

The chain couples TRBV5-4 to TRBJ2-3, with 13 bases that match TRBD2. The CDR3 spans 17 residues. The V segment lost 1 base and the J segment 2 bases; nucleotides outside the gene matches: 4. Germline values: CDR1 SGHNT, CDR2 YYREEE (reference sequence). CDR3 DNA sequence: TGTGCCAGCAGCTTGAAGGGACTAGCGGGGCTCACAGATACGCAGTATTTT. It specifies CASSLKGLAGLTDTQYF.

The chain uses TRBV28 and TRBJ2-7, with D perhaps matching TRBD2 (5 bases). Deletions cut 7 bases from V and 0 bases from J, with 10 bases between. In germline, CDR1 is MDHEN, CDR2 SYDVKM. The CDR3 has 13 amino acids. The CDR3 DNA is TGTGCCAGCACTGCGGGTCGCTCCTACGAGCAGTACTTC. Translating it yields CASTAGRSYEQYF.

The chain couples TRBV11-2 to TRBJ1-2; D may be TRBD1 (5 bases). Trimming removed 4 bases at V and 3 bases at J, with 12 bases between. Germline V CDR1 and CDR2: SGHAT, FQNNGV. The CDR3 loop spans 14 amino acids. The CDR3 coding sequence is TGTGCCAGCAGCTCCACGTTACAGGACTATGGCTACACCTTC. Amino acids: CASSSTLQDYGYTF. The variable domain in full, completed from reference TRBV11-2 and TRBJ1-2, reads EAGVAQSPRYKIIEKRQSVAFWCNPISGHATLYWYQQILGQGPKLLIQFQNNGVVDDSQLPKDRFSAERLKGVDSTLKIQPAKLEDSAVYLCASSSTLQDYGYTFGSGTRLTVV.

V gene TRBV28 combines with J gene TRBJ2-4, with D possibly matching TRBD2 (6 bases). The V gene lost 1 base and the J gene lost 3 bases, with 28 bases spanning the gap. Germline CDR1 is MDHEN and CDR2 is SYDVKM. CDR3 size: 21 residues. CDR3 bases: TGTGCCAGCAGTTTATACTCTTTTTATGGGACTCCGGAGAGGGACAAAAACATTCAGTACTTC. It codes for CASSLYSFYGTPERDKNIQYF.

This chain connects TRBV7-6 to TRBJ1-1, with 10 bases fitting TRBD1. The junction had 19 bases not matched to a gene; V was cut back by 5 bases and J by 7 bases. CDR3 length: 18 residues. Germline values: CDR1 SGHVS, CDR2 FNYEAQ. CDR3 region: CASSGTGTGETGIGEAFF. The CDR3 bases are TGTGCCAGCAGCGGGACCGGGACAGGGGAGACTGGTATCGGTGAAGCTTTCTTT.

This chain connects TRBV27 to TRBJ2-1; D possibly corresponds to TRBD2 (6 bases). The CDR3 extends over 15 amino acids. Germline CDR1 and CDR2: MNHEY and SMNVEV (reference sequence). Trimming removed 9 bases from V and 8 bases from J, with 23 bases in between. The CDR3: CASDPLAMQGDEQFF. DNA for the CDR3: TGTGCCAGTGATCCCCTAGCGATGCAGGGTGATGAGCAGTTCTTC.

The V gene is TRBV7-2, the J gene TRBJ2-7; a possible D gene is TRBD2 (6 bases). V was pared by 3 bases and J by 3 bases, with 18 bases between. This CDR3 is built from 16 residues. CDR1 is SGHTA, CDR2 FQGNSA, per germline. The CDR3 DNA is TGTGCCAGCAGCTTGGGTGGAGTAGCGGAGGTCTACGAGCAGTACTTC. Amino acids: CASSLGGVAEVYEQYF.

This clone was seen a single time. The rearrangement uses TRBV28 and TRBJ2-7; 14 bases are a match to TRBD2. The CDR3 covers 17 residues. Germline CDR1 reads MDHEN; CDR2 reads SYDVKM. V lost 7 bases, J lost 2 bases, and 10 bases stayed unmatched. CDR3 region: CASIPGTSGSRAYEQYF. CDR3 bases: TGTGCCAGCATCCCCGGGACTAGCGGGAGTCGGGCCTACGAGCAGTACTTC. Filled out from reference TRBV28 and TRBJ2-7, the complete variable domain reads DVKVTQSSRYLVKRTGEKVFLECVQDMDHENMFWYRQDPGLGLRLIYFSYDVKMKEKGDIPEGYSVSREKKERFSLILESASTNQTSMYLCASIPGTSGSRAYEQYFGPGTRLTVT.

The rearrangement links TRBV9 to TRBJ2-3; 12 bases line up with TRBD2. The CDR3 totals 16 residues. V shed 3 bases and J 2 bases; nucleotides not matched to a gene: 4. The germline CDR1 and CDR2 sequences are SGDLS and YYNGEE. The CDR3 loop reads CASSASGRAITDTQYF. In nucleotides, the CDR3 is TGTGCCAGCAGCGCTAGCGGGAGGGCTATCACAGATACGCAGTATTTT. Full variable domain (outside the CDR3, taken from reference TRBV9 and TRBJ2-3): DSGVTQTPKHLITATGQRVTLRCSPRSGDLSVYWYQQSLDQGLQFLIQYYNGEERAKGNILERFSAQQFPDLHSELNLSSLELGDSALYFCASSASGRAITDTQYFGPGTRLTVL.